These 21 T cell receptor beta chains were sequenced from one sample in a study of spatial heterogeneity in lung cancer (dated by TCRdb to between 2018 and 2021). The time point label of this sample denotes: sample taken at primary tumor resection. Library construction relied on 5' RACE. The sequencer was a NextSeq 500. TCRdb itself trimmed the public reads at Q25 with fastp, ran MiXCR and retained productive beta chains. Every entry covers one CDR3 protein and lists the most common genes and DNA from its rows. Within this sample are 10,000 to 15,000 distinct CDR3 sequences, with less than 4.5% of them counted one time only. The ten most abundant clones make up 35% to 55% of the sample. The sequences come from PBMCs, collected at surgery. The origin of the receptors is a male donor with early-stage non-small cell lung cancer.

This chain uses TRBV3-1 with TRBJ1-1; D is unclear. CDR3 length equals 14 residues. CDR1 and CDR2 (germline): LGHDT, YNNKEL (reference sequence). Trimming removed 4 bases from V and 6 bases from J, with 15 bases in between. The CDR3 nucleotides read TGTGCCAGCAGCCCCTCCCCTGGGCACTCTGAAGCTTTCTTT. This codes for CASSPSPGHSEAFF.

At least ten counts were recorded for this clonotype. This chain uses TRBV7-9 with TRBJ2-2, with 8 bases matching TRBD2. Germline trimming cut 2 bases from V and 5 bases from J; bases unmatched to any gene: 7. Per germline, CDR1 SEHNR and CDR2 FQNEAQ (reference sequence). CDR3 length: 16 residues. The CDR3 protein is CASSLKAGEMTGELFF. CDR3 DNA sequence: TGTGCCAGCAGCTTAAAAGCGGGAGAAATGACCGGGGAGCTGTTTTTT. Full variable domain (missing parts from reference TRBV7-9 and TRBJ2-2): DTGVSQNPRHKITKRGQNVTFRCDPISEHNRLYWYRQTLGQGPEFLTYFQNEAQLEKSRLLSDRFSAERPKGSFSTLEIQRTEQGDSAMYLCASSLKAGEMTGELFFGEGSRLTVL.

This clonotype was counted a few times. The chain links TRBV7-6 to TRBJ2-7; D uncertain. This CDR3 spans 14 amino acids. Germline CDR1 and CDR2: SGHVS and FNYEAQ. The V and J ends lost 6 bases and 7 bases respectively, with 19 bases between them. CDR3 amino acids: CASSPGPTLGEQYF. The CDR3, as DNA: TGTGCCAGCAGTCCCGGCCCCACACTGGGAGAGCAGTACTTC.

This clonotype was observed at least ten times. This chain links TRBV5-5 with TRBJ2-5; D may be TRBD1 or TRBD2 (5 bases each). This CDR3 is 15 amino acids long. Trimming took off 3 bases at V and 5 bases at J, with 17 bases between the two ends. Per the germline V gene, CDR1 is SGHKS and CDR2 is YYEKEE (reference sequence). This CDR3 is CASSSGTARTETQYF. The DNA of the CDR3 is TGTGCCAGCAGCTCGGGGACCGCCAGGACGGAGACCCAGTACTTC.

This clonotype was seen at least ten times. The chain uses TRBV18 and TRBJ1-1, with D maybe TRBD1 (6 bases). Germline-derived CDR1 and CDR2 are KGHSH and LQKENI. The CDR3 totals 13 residues. The V gene lost 3 bases and the J gene lost 1 base, with 6 bases spanning the gap. The CDR3 coding sequence is TGTGCCAGCTCACCGACAGGGAACACTGAAGCTTTCTTT. Translation: CASSPTGNTEAFF.

V is TRBV5-1 and J is TRBJ1-1, with no clear D. CDR1 is SGHRS, CDR2 YFSETQ, per germline. Trimming took 2 bases from V and 1 from J, leaving 3 bases between them. The CDR3 covers 12 residues. Here the CDR3 reads CASSFENTEAFF. For the CDR3, the DNA is TGCGCCAGCAGCTTCGAGAACACTGAAGCTTTCTTT.

The chain is built from TRBV7-2 and TRBJ2-3; D gene ambiguous. From germline, CDR1 is SGHTA and CDR2 FQGNSA. CDR3 length: 14 amino acids. Trimming took off 1 base at V and 4 bases at J, with 9 bases between the two ends. CDR3 in DNA: TGTGCCAGCAGCTTAGGGGGTTCGGCAGATACGCAGTATTTT. Protein product: CASSLGGSADTQYF.

This clonotype was picked up many times. The V gene is TRBV4-1, the J gene TRBJ1-6; D ambiguous. Germline V gene sequence: CDR1 MGHRA, CDR2 YSYEKL. With 0 bases removed from V and 0 bases from J, the gap between germline ends came to 6 bases. This CDR3 contains 16 residues. CDR3 nucleotide sequence: TGCGCCAGCAGCCAAGACGAAAGCTCCTATAATTCACCCCTCCACTTT. Amino acids: CASSQDESSYNSPLHF.

This clonotype showed up many times. This sequence joins TRBV6-6 and TRBJ2-7; 7 bases match TRBD1. Germline loops: CDR1 MNHNY, CDR2 SVGAGI (reference sequence). Losses at the gene ends were 5 bases for V and 2 bases for J; bases not matched to a gene: 3. The CDR3 consists of 13 residues. The CDR3 region is CASSPTGPYEQYF. For the CDR3, the DNA is TGTGCCAGCAGTCCGACAGGGCCCTACGAGCAGTACTTC.

This clonotype was found many times. V gene TRBV27 combines with J gene TRBJ1-5, with D possibly TRBD1 on 6 matching bases. The CDR3 spans 14 residues. Trimming took off 6 bases at V and 2 bases at J, with 11 bases between the two ends. Germline V gives CDR1 MNHEY, CDR2 SMNVEV (reference sequence). In nucleotides, the CDR3 is TGTGCCAGCAGCCCTAACAGGGGCAATCAGCCCCAGCATTTT. It is translated as CASSPNRGNQPQHF.

This clonotype was seen ten or more times. The chain uses TRBV19 and TRBJ2-7, with D uncertain. This CDR3 is built from 12 residues. The ends were cut back, 5 bases at V and 3 bases at J, with 8 bases in the middle. Per the germline V gene, CDR1 is LNHDA and CDR2 is SQIVND (reference sequence). The DNA of the CDR3 is TGTGCCAGTAGTGGGAATGTCTACGAGCAGTACTTC. The encoded protein is CASSGNVYEQYF.

This clonotype was detected only a few times. This chain links TRBV6-5 with TRBJ1-6, with 9 bases identical to TRBD1. V was clipped by 7 bases and J by 9 bases; unmatched bases: 10. The CDR3 is 15 amino acids. Germline loops: CDR1 MNHEY, CDR2 SVGAGI. The CDR3 nucleotides read TGTGCCAGCACCATACTCCCGACAGGGGGTTCACCCCTCCACTTT. Translating it yields CASTILPTGGSPLHF.

This clonotype was seen many times. The J gene is TRBJ2-7, the V gene TRBV10-3; a weak D match, TRBD1 (6 bases). Germline V gene lookup returns CDR1 ENHRY and CDR2 SYGVKD. This CDR3 is built from 11 residues. V gave up 11 bases and J gave up 6 bases, with 14 bases separating them. CDR3 amino acids: CAARAGAEQYF. CDR3 nucleotide sequence: TGTGCCGCCCGGGCAGGGGCCGAGCAGTACTTC.

Relative to its sample, this clonotype is hyperexpanded. The chain joins TRBV27 to TRBJ2-3; D is undetermined. V was trimmed by 4 bases and J by 0 bases, leaving 11 bases between them. The CDR3 has 15 residues. From germline, CDR1 is MNHEY and CDR2 SMNVEV (reference sequence). The CDR3 coding sequence is TGTGCCAGCAGTTCCCCCACGGAGAGCACAGATACGCAGTATTTT. It specifies CASSSPTESTDTQYF.

The chain recombines TRBV5-5 with TRBJ2-5, with TRBD1 matching 9 bases. V lost 4 bases and J lost 4; bases outside the gene matches: 8. The CDR3 is 15 amino acids. The germline V gene encodes CDR1 SGHKS and CDR2 YYEKEE (reference sequence). In nucleotides, the CDR3 is TGTGCCAGCAGCACGGGACAGGGAGGGGTAGAGACCCAGTACTTC. This codes for CASSTGQGGVETQYF.

The V call is TRBV7-3, the J call TRBJ2-3; D unresolved. The CDR3 runs 13 residues. Germline V CDR1 and CDR2: SGHTA, FQGTGA. Trimming stripped 3 bases from V and 6 bases from J, with 10 bases between. The CDR3 nucleotides read TGTGCCAGCAGCTTTTCCGGAGAGGATACGCAGTATTTT. Translating gives CASSFSGEDTQYF.

The rearrangement uses TRBV7-9 and TRBJ1-6; D is ambiguous. The CDR3 totals 11 residues. The germline CDR1 and CDR2 sequences are SEHNR and FQNEAQ (reference sequence). V was trimmed by 8 bases and J by 7 bases, leaving 6 bases between them. CDR3 sequence: CASGSNSPLHF. The CDR3 DNA reads TGTGCCAGCGGATCCAATTCACCCCTCCACTTT.

This clonotype has at least ten counts. The rearrangement links TRBV20-1 to TRBJ1-5; possibly TRBD1 for D (6 bases). Germline CDR1 and CDR2: DFQATT and SNEGSKA (reference sequence). This CDR3 comprises 15 residues. Trimming left V 3 bases short and J 5 bases short, with 17 bases between. This CDR3 reads CSASSTQGGHQPQHF. CDR3 DNA sequence: TGCAGTGCTAGCTCCACCCAAGGGGGGCATCAGCCCCAGCATTTT.

This clonotype was recorded at least ten times. The chain carries TRBV9 and TRBJ2-3, with 7 positions matching TRBD2. This CDR3 spans 15 amino acids. J lost 0 bases, V lost 4 bases, and 5 bases had no gene match. Germline loops: CDR1 SGDLS, CDR2 YYNGEE. DNA of the CDR3: TGTGCCAGCAGCCCGGGGAGGGCGAGCACAGATACGCAGTATTTT. Translating gives CASSPGRASTDTQYF.

This clonotype was detected ten times or more. V gene TRBV25-1 combines with J gene TRBJ2-3; the match to TRBD2 covers 7 bases. V was pared by 3 bases and J by 2 bases, with 8 bases of the junction left unmatched. This CDR3 has 16 residues. From germline, CDR1 is MGHDK and CDR2 SYGVNS. CDR3 amino acids: CASSDRAGATTDTQYF. In nucleotides, the CDR3 is TGTGCCAGCAGTGATAGGGCGGGAGCCACCACAGATACGCAGTATTTT.

This clonotype was seen only once. A much larger clone is a single base away; this may be a read error. The chain carries TRBV28 and TRBJ2-3; D is possibly TRBD2 (5 bases). Between the trimmed V and J ends, which lost 4 bases and 6 bases, there was a span of 17 bases. This CDR3 contains 15 residues. Germline loops: CDR1 MDHEN, CDR2 SYDVKM. CDR3 DNA: TGTGCCAGCAGTTCCCCCATTGGAGGATGGGATACGCAGTATTTT. This gives the protein CASSSPIGGWDTQYF.